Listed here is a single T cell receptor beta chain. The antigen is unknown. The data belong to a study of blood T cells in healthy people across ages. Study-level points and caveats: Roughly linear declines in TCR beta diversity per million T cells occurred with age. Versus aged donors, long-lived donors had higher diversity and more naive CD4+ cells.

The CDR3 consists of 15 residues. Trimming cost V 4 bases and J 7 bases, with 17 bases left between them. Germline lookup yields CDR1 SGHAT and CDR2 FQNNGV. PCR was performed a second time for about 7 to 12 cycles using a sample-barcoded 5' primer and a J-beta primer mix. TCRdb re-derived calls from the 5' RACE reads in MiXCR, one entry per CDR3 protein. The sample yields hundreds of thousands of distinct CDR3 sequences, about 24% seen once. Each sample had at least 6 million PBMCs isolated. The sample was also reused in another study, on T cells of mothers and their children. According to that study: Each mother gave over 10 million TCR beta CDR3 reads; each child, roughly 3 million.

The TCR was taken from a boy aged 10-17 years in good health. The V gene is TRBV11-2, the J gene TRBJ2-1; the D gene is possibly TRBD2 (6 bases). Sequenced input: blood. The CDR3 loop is CASSSTGDRWNEQFF. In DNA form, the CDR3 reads TGTGCCAGCAGCTCGACGGGGGACCGGTGGAATGAGCAGTTCTTC.